What follows are 11 T cell receptor beta chains derived from one specimen sequenced in a study of CD4 T cells in relation to SARS-CoV-2 and coronaviruses. These receptors have no identified antigens. Some clones are missing from TCRdb's copy, which holds only in-frame ones; the method was immunoSEQ multiplex PCR. The top ten clones hold just over 20% of a sample with tens of thousands of clones, about 82% of them seen once. The unexposed donors gave CD4+ T cells in about 2010-2018, prior to COVID-19. Isolation of CD4+ T cells took place after about 10 days in culture. The sequencing input was CD4+ T cells from PBMCs, cultured in vitro. The receptors come from a human donor in good health.

This chain connects TRBV3-1 (or the pseudogene TRBV3-2) to TRBJ2-7; D gene uncertain. Germline V gives CDR1 LGHDT, CDR2 YNNKEL (reference sequence). Trimming pared 4 bases from V and 3 bases from J, leaving 13 bases between. The CDR3 length is 14 residues. The CDR3 bases are TGTGCCAGCAGCCTTGCAGCCCGGAGCTACGAGCAGTACTTC. This gives the protein CASSLAARSYEQYF.

The gene calls are TRBV28 and TRBJ2-7; 7 bases fit TRBD2. The CDR3 covers 14 residues. J was trimmed by 3 bases and V by 7 bases; bases with no gene match: 9. CDR1 MDHEN and CDR2 SYDVKM come from the germline V gene. Here the CDR3 DNA reads TGTGCCAGCACGCCCTGGGGCGGGGGCTACGAGCAGTACTTC. It is translated as CASTPWGGGYEQYF.

This chain connects TRBV19 to TRBJ1-2; possibly TRBD1 for D (6 bases). Germline V gene data show CDR1 as LNHDA and CDR2 as SQIVND (reference sequence). V gave up 2 bases and J gave up 0 bases, with 10 bases separating them. The CDR3 length is 15 residues. This CDR3 reads CASSIRDTTNYGYTF. CDR3 nucleotides: TGTGCCAGTAGTATAAGGGACACGACTAACTATGGCTACACCTTC.

CDR3 protein: CASSFSGSTDTQYF. The CDR3 DNA follows: TGTGCCAGCAGCTTTAGCGGGAGCACAGATACGCAGTATTTT. The rearrangement uses TRBV5-4 and TRBJ2-3; 7 bases agree with TRBD2. The CDR3 has 14 residues. Germline trimming cut 2 bases from V and 0 bases from J; bases unmatched to any gene: 0. The germline V gene encodes CDR1 SGHNT and CDR2 YYREEE (reference sequence).

V usage is TRBV19 and J usage is TRBJ1-1; no clear D gene. The germline V gene encodes CDR1 LNHDA and CDR2 SQIVND (reference sequence). Trimming left V 4 bases short and J 4 bases short, with 10 bases between. The CDR3 contains 13 residues. The CDR3 loop is CASSTYQSTEAFF. CDR3 coding DNA: TGTGCCAGTAGTACGTACCAGAGCACTGAAGCTTTCTTT.

This chain joins TRBV3-1 (or the pseudogene TRBV3-2) and TRBJ2-2; no reliable D call. This CDR3 contains 13 residues. The ends were cut back, 4 bases at V and 7 bases at J, with 10 bases in the middle. Per germline, CDR1 LGHDT and CDR2 YNNKEL (reference sequence). CDR3 in amino acids: CASSPRAIGELFF. Here the CDR3 DNA reads TGTGCCAGCAGCCCCCGAGCGATCGGGGAGCTGTTTTTT.

The V gene is TRBV24-1, the J gene TRBJ2-2, with a tentative D call TRBD2 (5 bases). The CDR3 is 13 amino acids. Per the germline V gene, CDR1 is KGHDR and CDR2 is SFDVKD. V shed 10 bases and J shed 3 bases, with 11 bases lying between them. CDR3 protein: CATRERDTGELFF. In DNA form, the CDR3 reads TGTGCCACTAGGGAGAGGGACACCGGGGAGCTGTTTTTT.

Only a few counts were recorded for this clone. This sequence joins TRBV5-4 and TRBJ1-3; D not resolved. CDR1 is SGHNT and CDR2 is YYREEE in the germline V gene (reference sequence). CDR3 length equals 15 residues. V lost 0 bases to trimming and J lost 0 bases, with 7 bases between them. The CDR3 sequence: CASSLGMGSGNTIYF. The CDR3 DNA reads as TGTGCCAGCAGCTTGGGTATGGGCTCTGGAAACACCATATATTTT.

This sequence joins TRBV19 and TRBJ1-6; D is unclear. Trimming took off 7 bases at V and 8 bases at J, with 18 bases between the two ends. Germline V lookup: CDR1 LNHDA, CDR2 SQIVND (reference sequence). This CDR3 has 15 residues. In DNA form, the CDR3 reads TGTGCCAGTACCCCATGGGCGGACGGGGATTCACCCCTCCACTTT. Translating gives CASTPWADGDSPLHF.

The table lists this clone with a few counts. The gene calls are TRBV3-1 (or the pseudogene TRBV3-2) and TRBJ2-7; D ambiguous. This CDR3 region has 12 residues. The ends were cut back, 4 bases at V and 3 bases at J, with 7 bases in the middle. Germline V lookup: CDR1 LGHDT, CDR2 YNNKEL (reference sequence). CDR3 in DNA: TGTGCCAGCAGCCTACAGCGCTACGAGCAGTACTTC. Translating gives CASSLQRYEQYF.

V is TRBV5-4 and J is TRBJ2-1; tentative D call: TRBD1 (6 bases). V was shortened by 0 bases and J by 6 bases, with 13 bases between the two germline ends. There are 15 residues in the CDR3. Germline V gene sequence: CDR1 SGHNT, CDR2 YYREEE (reference sequence). Here the CDR3 DNA reads TGTGCCAGCAGCTTGGAGACGGGACACGCCAATGAGCAGTTCTTC. It encodes CASSLETGHANEQFF. Filled out from reference TRBV5-4 and TRBJ2-1, the complete variable domain reads ETGVTQSPTHLIKTRGQQVTLRCSSQSGHNTVSWYQQALGQGPQFIFQYYREEENGRGNFPPRFSGLQFPNYSSELNVNALELDDSALYLCASSLETGHANEQFFGPGTRLTVL.